A selection of T cell receptor beta chains follows, all from one sample in a study of PD-L1 blockade in urothelial cancer. Profiled with immunoSEQ multiplex PCR; TCRdb holds only in-frame clones, not every one. The sample includes some 75,000 clones, around 93% seen only once; the top ten take about 0.87%. This sample comprised PBMCs, obtained around atezolizumab (anti-PD-L1) treatment. Receptor source: an elderly woman with urothelial cancer. The CDR3 runs from the conserved cysteine through the conserved F or W. A D gene is named only where the DNA matches it firmly. Clone size is shown for a subset of rows, as once, few, many or a class of expanded clone.

cdr3_length d_call clone_size j_call v_call cdr3_aa cdr3_nt
12 . . TRBJ2-4 TRBV28 CASGPGVGIQYF TGTGCCAGCGGCCCGGGAGTAGGCATTCAGTACTTC
16 TRBD2 . TRBJ2-1 TRBV7-3 CASSSGLAASYNEQFF TGTGCCAGCAGCTCAGGACTAGCGGCCTCCTACAATGAGCAGTTCTTC
14 . . TRBJ2-3 TRBV18 CASHRDTSTDTQYF TGTGCCAGCCACCGGGACACCTCCACAGATACGCAGTATTTT
12 TRBD1 . TRBJ2-7 TRBV29-1 CSVDTGGNEQYF TGCAGCGTTGATACAGGGGGAAACGAGCAGTACTTC
14 TRBD1 . TRBJ1-5 TRBV7-2 CASSKQGGPQPQHF TGTGCCAGCAGCAAACAGGGGGGTCCTCAGCCCCAGCATTTT
14 . . TRBJ1-1 TRBV5-1 CASSLGGVNTEAFF TGCGCCAGCAGCTTGGGAGGCGTTAACACTGAAGCTTTCTTT
12 . . TRBJ1-1 TRBV28 CASSVTRWKAFF TGTGCCAGCAGTGTTACCAGGTGGAAAGCTTTCTTT
15 TRBD1 . TRBJ1-5 TRBV7-2 CASSQGGQTNQPQHF TGTGCCAGCAGCCAGGGGGGACAGACCAATCAGCCCCAGCATTTT
15 TRBD1 . TRBJ1-3 TRBV6-1 CASSERDRQRNTIYF TGTGCCAGCAGTGAAAGGGACAGGCAAAGAAACACCATATATTTT
15 TRBD2 . TRBJ2-1 TRBV10-1 CASSESGTSGSEQFF TGCGCCAGCAGTGAGTCGGGGACTAGCGGGTCCGAGCAGTTCTTC
15 TRBD1 . TRBJ1-4 TRBV7-7 CASSLGQGANEKLFF TGTGCCAGCAGCCTCGGACAGGGGGCGAATGAAAAACTGTTTTTT
20 . once TRBJ2-5 TRBV21-1 CASSTTTGDRGSREVETQYF TGTGCCAGCAGCACAACCACGGGGGACAGGGGGTCGAGAGAGGTGGAGACCCAGTACTTC
15 . . TRBJ2-5 TRBV10-1 CASSGSREKGETQYF TGCGCCAGCAGTGGATCACGGGAGAAGGGGGAGACCCAGTACTTC
16 TRBD2 . TRBJ2-3 TRBV28 CASSLSGRALTDTQYF TGTGCCAGCAGTTTATCCGGGAGGGCCCTAACAGATACGCAGTATTTT
14 . . TRBJ2-4 TRBV19 CASKQGGVKNIQYF TGTGCCAGCAAGCAGGGGGGAGTCAAAAACATTCAGTACTTC
15 TRBD2 . TRBJ2-3 TRBV15 CATDQGSGRVDTQYF TGTGCCACCGATCAGGGTAGCGGGAGAGTGGATACGCAGTATTTT
14 TRBD1 . TRBJ1-2 TRBV5-1 CASSASGTGLGYTF TGCGCCAGCAGCGCCTCCGGGACAGGGTTAGGCTACACCTTC
19 TRBD2 . TRBJ2-2 TRBV6-4 CASSDTGPSGSVDTGELFF TGTGCCAGCAGTGACACTGGGCCTAGCGGGAGTGTCGACACCGGGGAGCTGTTTTTT
15 TRBD2 . TRBJ2-3 TRBV7-3 CASSLPGGPADTQYF TGTGCCAGCAGCTTACCGGGAGGGCCGGCAGATACGCAGTATTTT
13 TRBD1 . TRBJ2-3 TRBV2 CASQTGFADTQYF TGTGCCAGCCAGACAGGGTTTGCAGATACGCAGTATTTT
15 . . TRBJ2-1 TRBV5-1 CASSLDTAGAGEQFF TGCGCCAGCAGCTTGGATACCGCGGGGGCCGGGGAGCAGTTCTTC
15 . . TRBJ1-2 TRBV6-5 CASSYGLGGGYGYTF TGTGCCAGCAGTTACGGCCTGGGAGGGGGCTATGGCTACACCTTC
15 TRBD1 . TRBJ2-1 TRBV5-1 CASSWTGGGFNEQFF TGCGCCAGCAGCTGGACAGGGGGCGGTTTTAATGAGCAGTTCTTC
13 TRBD1 . TRBJ2-1 TRBV15 CATSRTGFNEQFF TGTGCCACCAGCAGGACAGGGTTCAATGAGCAGTTCTTC
16 . . TRBJ2-2 TRBV5-6 CASSATGTRLTGELFF TGTGCCAGCAGCGCCACCGGGACTCGACTCACCGGGGAGCTGTTTTTT
15 TRBD1 . TRBJ2-2 TRBV28 CASSEDRGWAGELFF TGTGCCAGCAGTGAAGACAGGGGATGGGCCGGGGAGCTGTTTTTT
15 . . TRBJ2-1 TRBV7-9 CASSLALGGGNEQFF TGTGCCAGCAGCTTAGCGCTGGGGGGAGGTAATGAGCAGTTCTTC
13 . . TRBJ1-2 TRBV7-9 CASSLAGAFGYTF TGTGCCAGCAGCTTGGCGGGGGCGTTTGGCTACACCTTC
18 TRBD2 . TRBJ2-4 TRBV5-1 CASSFGGTSGRPGNIQYF TGCGCCAGCAGCTTCGGCGGGACTAGCGGGAGGCCGGGAAACATTCAGTACTTC
16 . . TRBJ2-3 TRBV9 CASSVEVQGSIDTQYF TGTGCCAGCAGCGTAGAGGTACAGGGTTCCATAGATACGCAGTATTTT
14 TRBD2 once TRBJ2-1 TRBV27 CASEAGGSYNEQFF TGTGCCAGTGAGGCGGGAGGGTCCTACAATGAGCAGTTCTTC
13 TRBD1 . TRBJ2-1 TRBV6-4 CASSGQGNFEQFF TGTGCCAGCAGCGGACAGGGGAACTTTGAGCAGTTCTTC
18 . . TRBJ2-1 TRBV15 CATSTGSAGQGSYNEQFF TGTGCCACCAGCACAGGAAGCGCTGGGCAGGGGTCCTACAATGAGCAGTTCTTC
14 TRBD1 . TRBJ2-2 TRBV14 CASSRQGIPGELFF TGTGCCAGCAGCAGACAGGGGATACCCGGGGAGCTGTTTTTT
14 TRBD1 . TRBJ1-1 TRBV6-1 CASSEGTGYTEAFF TGTGCCAGCAGTGAAGGGACAGGGTACACTGAAGCTTTCTTT
18 . . TRBJ1-3 TRBV18 CASSRSIRDSRSGNTIYF TGTGCCAGCTCGCGTTCAATACGTGACTCGCGCTCTGGAAACACCATATATTTT
14 . . TRBJ1-3 TRBV5-6 CASSPFDSGNTIYF TGTGCCAGCAGCCCGTTCGACAGTGGAAACACCATATATTTT
13 . . TRBJ2-2 TRBV15 CATSRGGPGELFF TGTGCCACCAGCAGAGGAGGCCCCGGGGAGCTGTTTTTT
15 . . TRBJ1-3 TRBV7-9 CASSSQVLSGNTIYF TGTGCCAGCAGCTCACAGGTTCTCTCTGGAAACACCATATATTTT
13 . . TRBJ1-3 TRBV6-1 CASGDTSGNTIYF TGTGCCAGCGGGGACACCTCTGGAAACACCATATATTTT
14 TRBD2 . TRBJ2-7 TRBV30 CAWSVGGRSSEQYF TGTGCCTGGAGTGTAGGCGGGAGGTCGTCCGAGCAGTACTTC
14 . once TRBJ1-5 TRBV11-2 CASSFAGSNQPQHF TGTGCCAGCAGCTTTGCGGGTAGCAATCAGCCCCAGCATTTT
16 TRBD1 . TRBJ1-1 TRBV2 CASSLGQGGMGTEAFF TGTGCCAGCTCATTGGGACAGGGCGGGATGGGCACTGAAGCTTTCTTT
14 TRBD1 once TRBJ1-1 TRBV11-2 CASSLLTGGDEAFF TGTGCCAGCAGCCTACTGACAGGGGGTGATGAAGCTTTCTTT
13 TRBD2 . TRBJ2-1 TRBV7-8 CASSDGLAGYLFF TGTGCCAGCAGTGATGGACTAGCGGGGTATCTGTTCTTC
17 TRBD1 . TRBJ2-1 TRBV4-2 CASSQPLRQGIRNEQFF TGTGCCAGCAGCCAACCGCTTCGACAGGGCATTCGCAATGAGCAGTTCTTC
15 . . TRBJ1-1 TRBV28 CASSLSQFMNTEAFF TGTGCCAGCAGTTTAAGTCAGTTCATGAACACTGAAGCTTTCTTT